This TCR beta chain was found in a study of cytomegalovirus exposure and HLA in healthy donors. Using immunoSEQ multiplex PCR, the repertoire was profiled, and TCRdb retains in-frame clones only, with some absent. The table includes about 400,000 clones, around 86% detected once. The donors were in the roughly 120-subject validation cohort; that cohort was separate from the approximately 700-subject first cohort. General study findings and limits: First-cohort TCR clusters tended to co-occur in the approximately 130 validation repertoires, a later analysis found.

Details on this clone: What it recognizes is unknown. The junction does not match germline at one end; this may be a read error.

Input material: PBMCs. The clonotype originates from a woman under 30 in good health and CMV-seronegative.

This CDR3 is CASSVSTSPIF. In DNA form, the CDR3 reads TGTGCCAGCAGTGTATCGACTAGCCCGATCTTC. The V and J genes are TRBV2 and TRBJ2-1; TRBD2 matches at 7 bases. CDR3 length equals 11 residues. CDR1 is SNHLY and CDR2 is FYNNEI in the germline V gene.